Listed below are T cell receptor beta chains from one sample, sequenced in a study of T cells in Graves' hyperthyroidism and ophthalmopathy. One entry per CDR3 protein, called by TCRdb with MiXCR from the multiplex PCR reads. Here the sample spans 650,000 to 800,000 distinct CDR3 sequences, 45% being singletons. The specimen sequenced was peripheral blood or thyroid tissue (not recorded which). The receptor set was obtained from an adult man with Graves' disease, either hyperthyroidism or ophthalmopathy (not recorded which). The CDR3 runs from the conserved cysteine through the conserved F or W. D genes are given only for firm matches. Expanded clones are given a class, and other clones once, few, many or no size at all.

D gene	clone size	V gene	J gene	CDR3 length	CDR3 protein	CDR3 DNA
-	-	TRBV10-3	TRBJ1-4	17	CAISESAGRDSNEKLFF	TGTGCCATCAGTGAGTCGGCCGGACGAGATTCCAATGAAAAACTGTTTTTT
-	many	TRBV25-1	TRBJ1-2	14	CASRDLQDGYGYTF	TGTGCCAGCAGGGACCTCCAGGACGGATATGGCTACACCTTC
-	many	TRBV5-1	TRBJ1-6	15	CASSRAAGIGSPLHF	TGCGCCAGCAGCAGGGCGGCAGGGATCGGTTCACCCCTCCACTTT
-	few	TRBV6-4	TRBJ1-1	13	CASSRRTSTEAFF	TGTGCCAGCAGTCGTAGGACAAGCACTGAAGCTTTCTTT
-	many	TRBV7-9	TRBJ1-2	13	CASSTHLYYGYTF	TGTGCCAGCAGCACACATCTGTACTATGGCTACACCTTC
-	many	TRBV12-3/TRBV12-4	TRBJ2-5	13	CASSTGYQETQYF	TGTGCCAGCAGTACAGGGTACCAAGAGACCCAGTACTTC
-	few	TRBV7-9	TRBJ2-5	14	CASSLAGEDETQYF	TGTGCCAGCAGCTTAGCGGGAGAAGATGAGACCCAGTACTTC
-	-	TRBV10-2	TRBJ2-6	15	CASTNAGAGANVLTF	TGCGCCAGCACAAACGCGGGGGCCGGGGCCAACGTCCTGACTTTC
-	few	TRBV7-9	TRBJ2-7	12	CASSFAGDEQYF	TGTGCCAGCAGCTTCGCCGGGGACGAGCAGTACTTC
TRBD2	few	TRBV10-3	TRBJ2-5	17	CAITPGLAGVGQETQYF	TGTGCCATCACTCCGGGACTAGCGGGAGTGGGTCAAGAGACCCAGTACTTC
-	few	TRBV7-8	TRBJ2-5	13	CASSPSFQGTQYF	TGTGCCAGCAGCCCAAGTTTTCAGGGGACCCAGTACTTC
-	-	TRBV6-6	TRBJ1-5	13	CASSPMTNQPQHF	TGTGCCAGCAGTCCCATGACCAATCAGCCCCAGCATTTT
-	-	TRBV10-3	TRBJ1-2	12	CAISEGRDGYTF	TGTGCCATCAGTGAGGGTCGCGATGGCTACACCTTC
-	-	TRBV19	TRBJ2-2	13	CASSQTGQRELFF	TGTGCCAGTAGCCAAACCGGCCAGCGGGAGCTGTTTTTT
-	-	TRBV12-3/TRBV12-4	TRBJ1-2	16	CASSLVRAASHYGYTF	TGTGCCAGCAGTTTAGTCAGGGCCGCTAGCCACTATGGCTACACCTTC
-	few	TRBV29-1	TRBJ2-7	12	CSVRGAPYEQYF	TGCAGCGTTCGAGGGGCCCCCTACGAGCAGTACTTC
TRBD1	-	TRBV29-1	TRBJ1-4	10	CSVLPGQMFF	TGCAGCGTGCTACCGGGACAGATGTTTTTT
-	-	TRBV19	TRBJ2-7	18	CASSMRVGWSGLSYEQYF	TGTGCCAGTAGTATGCGCGTTGGTTGGTCTGGCCTCTCCTACGAGCAGTACTTC
TRBD1	-	TRBV29-1	TRBJ1-3	14	CSVEDTGQGDTIYF	TGCAGCGTTGAAGATACGGGACAGGGGGACACCATATATTTT
TRBD1	-	TRBV2	TRBJ1-2	16	CASRFRSGQINYGYTF	TGTGCCAGCAGATTTCGGTCGGGACAGATTAACTATGGCTACACCTTC
-	-	TRBV12-3/TRBV12-4	TRBJ2-2	14	CASRMQTFTGELFF	TGTGCCAGCAGAATGCAGACGTTCACCGGGGAGCTGTTTTTT
-	once	TRBV25-1	TRBJ1-1	12	CASSEFYAEAFF	TGTGCCAGCAGTGAATTCTACGCTGAAGCTTTCTTT
-	many	TRBV7-9	TRBJ1-6	15	CASSPQGRGNSPLHF	TGTGCCAGCAGCCCTCAGGGCCGGGGGAATTCACCCCTCCACTTT